The clone carrying this TCR beta chain was detected many times. TCRdb itself ran the 5' RACE reads through MiXCR, one entry per CDR3 protein. The sample holds tens of thousands of distinct CDR3 sequences, 6.9% seen once. The sample is drawn from a study of spatial heterogeneity in lung cancer. The time point was: sample taken at primary tumor resection. Unsorted whole RNA of tumor, nontumor lung or frozen PBMC was sequenced. The V segment lost 5 bases and the J segment 5 bases; nucleotides outside the gene matches: 16. This CDR3 has 18 amino acids. Germline values: CDR1 SGDLS, CDR2 YYNGEE. The rearrangement joins TRBV9 to TRBJ2-5; 12 bases map to TRBD2. The receptor's source is a male donor with early-stage non-small cell lung cancer. This sample comprised PBMCs, obtained at surgery. CDR3 nucleotide sequence: TGTGCCAGCAGTCGAGTGGCTAGCGGGAGGGCCTATACGGAGACCCAGTACTTC. Translation: CASSRVASGRAYTETQYF.